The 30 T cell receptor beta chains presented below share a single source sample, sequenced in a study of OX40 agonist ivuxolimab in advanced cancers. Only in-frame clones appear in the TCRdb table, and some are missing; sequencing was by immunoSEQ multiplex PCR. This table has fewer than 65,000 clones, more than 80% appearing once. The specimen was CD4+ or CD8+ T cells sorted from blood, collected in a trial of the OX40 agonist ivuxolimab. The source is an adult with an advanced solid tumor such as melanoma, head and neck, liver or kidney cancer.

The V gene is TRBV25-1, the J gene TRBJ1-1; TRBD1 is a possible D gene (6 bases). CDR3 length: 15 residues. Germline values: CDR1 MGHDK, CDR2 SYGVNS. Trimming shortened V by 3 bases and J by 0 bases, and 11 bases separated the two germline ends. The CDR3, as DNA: TGTGCCAGCAGTGAGCCGGGACAACTGAACACTGAAGCTTTCTTT. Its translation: CASSEPGQLNTEAFF. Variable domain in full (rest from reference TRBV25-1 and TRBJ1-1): EADIYQTPRYLVIGTGKKITLECSQTMGHDKMYWYQQDPGMELHLIHYSYGVNSTEKGDLSSESTVSRIRTEHFPLTLESARPSHTSQYLCASSEPGQLNTEAFFGQGTRLTVV.

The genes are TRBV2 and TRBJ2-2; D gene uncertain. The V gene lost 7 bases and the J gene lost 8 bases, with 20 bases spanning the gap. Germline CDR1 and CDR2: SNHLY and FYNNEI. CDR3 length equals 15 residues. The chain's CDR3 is CASTNGQPGWGELFF. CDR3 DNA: TGTGCCAGCACGAACGGGCAACCCGGATGGGGGGAGCTGTTTTTT.

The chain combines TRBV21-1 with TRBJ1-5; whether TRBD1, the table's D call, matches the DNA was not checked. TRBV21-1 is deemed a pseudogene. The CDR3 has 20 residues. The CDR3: CASSAHPPGQGGMGNQPQHF. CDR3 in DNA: TGTGCCAGCAGCGCCCACCCACCGGGACAGGGTGGGATGGGCAATCAGCCCCAGCATTTT.

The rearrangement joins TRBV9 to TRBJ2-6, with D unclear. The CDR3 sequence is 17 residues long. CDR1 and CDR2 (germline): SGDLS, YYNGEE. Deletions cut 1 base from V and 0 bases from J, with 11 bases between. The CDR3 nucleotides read TGTGCCAGCAGCGTATCCACAGTGAACTCTGGGGCCAACGTCCTGACTTTC. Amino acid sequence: CASSVSTVNSGANVLTF.

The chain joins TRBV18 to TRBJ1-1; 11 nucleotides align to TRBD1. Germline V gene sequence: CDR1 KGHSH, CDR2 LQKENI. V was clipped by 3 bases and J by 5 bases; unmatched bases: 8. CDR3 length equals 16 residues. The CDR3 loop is CASSPLPGQGETEAFF. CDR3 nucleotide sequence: TGTGCCAGCTCACCCCTACCGGGACAGGGGGAGACTGAAGCTTTCTTT.

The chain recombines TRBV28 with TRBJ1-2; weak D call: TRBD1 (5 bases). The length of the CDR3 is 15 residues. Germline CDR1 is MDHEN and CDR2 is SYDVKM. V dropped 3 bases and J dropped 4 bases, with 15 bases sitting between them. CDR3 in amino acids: CASSLPGRTLYGYTF. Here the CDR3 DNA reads TGTGCCAGCAGTTTGCCGGGGCGGACCCTCTATGGCTACACCTTC.

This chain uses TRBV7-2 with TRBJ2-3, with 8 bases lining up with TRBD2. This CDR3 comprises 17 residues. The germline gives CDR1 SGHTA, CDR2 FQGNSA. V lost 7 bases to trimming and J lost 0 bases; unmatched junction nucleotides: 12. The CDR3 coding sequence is TGTGCCAGCACCGATTTTTTTAGCGGGATTAGCACAGATACGCAGTATTTT. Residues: CASTDFFSGISTDTQYF.

This CDR3 reads CASSSGLHSGANVLTF. The CDR3 coding sequence is TGTGCCAGCAGCTCCGGACTCCACTCTGGGGCCAACGTCCTGACTTTC. The V call is TRBV5-6, the J call TRBJ2-6, with D maybe TRBD2 (5 bases). Germline V gene sequence: CDR1 SGHDT, CDR2 YYEEEE. V lost 3 bases and J 0 bases, leaving 10 bases between the germline ends. CDR3 length: 16 residues.

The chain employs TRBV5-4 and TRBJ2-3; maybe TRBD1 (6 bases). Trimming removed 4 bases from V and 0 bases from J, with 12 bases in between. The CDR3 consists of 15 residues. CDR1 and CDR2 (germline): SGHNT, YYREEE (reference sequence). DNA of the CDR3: TGTGCCAGCAGCCGATGGGGGCAGAGCACAGATACGCAGTATTTT. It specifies CASSRWGQSTDTQYF.

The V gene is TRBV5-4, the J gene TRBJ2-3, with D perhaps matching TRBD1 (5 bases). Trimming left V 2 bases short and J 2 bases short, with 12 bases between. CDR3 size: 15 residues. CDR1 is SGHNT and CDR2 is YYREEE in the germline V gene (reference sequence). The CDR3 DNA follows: TGTGCCAGCAGCTTCGTGAAGGGGAACACAGATACGCAGTATTTT. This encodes CASSFVKGNTDTQYF.

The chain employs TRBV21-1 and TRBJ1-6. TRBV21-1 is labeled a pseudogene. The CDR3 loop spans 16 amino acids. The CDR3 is CASTAGACSYNSPLHF. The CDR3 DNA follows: TGTGCCAGCACCGCCGGGGCGTGCTCCTATAATTCACCCCTCCACTTT.

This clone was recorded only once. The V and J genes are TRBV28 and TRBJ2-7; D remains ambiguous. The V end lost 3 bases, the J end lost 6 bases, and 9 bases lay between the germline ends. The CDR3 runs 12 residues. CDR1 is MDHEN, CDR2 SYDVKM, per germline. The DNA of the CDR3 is TGTGCCAGCAGTTTGGAGATAACCGAGCAGTACTTC. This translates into CASSLEITEQYF.

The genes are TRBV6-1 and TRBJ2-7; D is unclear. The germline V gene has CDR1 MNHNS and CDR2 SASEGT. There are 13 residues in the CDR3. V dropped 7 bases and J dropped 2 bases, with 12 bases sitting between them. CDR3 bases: TGTGCCAGCACCGCCCGACACACCTACGAGCAGTACTTC. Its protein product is CASTARHTYEQYF.

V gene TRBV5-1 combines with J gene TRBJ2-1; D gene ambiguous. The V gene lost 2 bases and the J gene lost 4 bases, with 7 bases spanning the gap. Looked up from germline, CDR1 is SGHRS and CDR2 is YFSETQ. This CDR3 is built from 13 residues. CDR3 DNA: TGCGCCAGCAGCTTAGGCTCATACAATGAGCAGTTCTTC. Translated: CASSLGSYNEQFF.

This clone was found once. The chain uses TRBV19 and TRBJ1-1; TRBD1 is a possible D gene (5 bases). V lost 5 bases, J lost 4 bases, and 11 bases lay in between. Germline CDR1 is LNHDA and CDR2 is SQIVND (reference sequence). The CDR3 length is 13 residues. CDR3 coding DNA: TGTGCCAGTAGTCTTGAAGGGACCACTGAAGCTTTCTTT. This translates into CASSLEGTTEAFF.

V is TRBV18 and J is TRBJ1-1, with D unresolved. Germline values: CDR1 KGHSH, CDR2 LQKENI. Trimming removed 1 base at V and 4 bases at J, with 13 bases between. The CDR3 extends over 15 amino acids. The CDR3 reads CASSPLNIGRTEAFF. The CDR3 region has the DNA TGTGCCAGCTCACCACTGAATATCGGGCGCACTGAAGCTTTCTTT.

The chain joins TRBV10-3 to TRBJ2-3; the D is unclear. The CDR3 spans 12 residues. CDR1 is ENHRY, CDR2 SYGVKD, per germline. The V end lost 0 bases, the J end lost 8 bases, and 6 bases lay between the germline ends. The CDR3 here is CAISESRGTQYF. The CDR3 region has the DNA TGTGCCATCAGTGAGTCGAGAGGTACGCAGTATTTT.

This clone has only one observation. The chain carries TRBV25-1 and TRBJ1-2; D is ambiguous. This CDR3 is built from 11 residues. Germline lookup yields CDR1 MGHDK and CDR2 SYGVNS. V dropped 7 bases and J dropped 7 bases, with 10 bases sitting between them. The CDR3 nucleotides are TGTGCCAGCACGGTTCTTGCTGGCTACACCTTC. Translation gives CASTVLAGYTF.

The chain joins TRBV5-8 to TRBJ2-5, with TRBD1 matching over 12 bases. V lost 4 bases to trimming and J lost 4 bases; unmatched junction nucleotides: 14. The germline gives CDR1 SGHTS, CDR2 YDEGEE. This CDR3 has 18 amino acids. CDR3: CASSPGPRDRGRRETQYF. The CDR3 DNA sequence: TGTGCCAGCAGCCCCGGCCCCCGGGACAGGGGGCGGCGAGAGACCCAGTACTTC.

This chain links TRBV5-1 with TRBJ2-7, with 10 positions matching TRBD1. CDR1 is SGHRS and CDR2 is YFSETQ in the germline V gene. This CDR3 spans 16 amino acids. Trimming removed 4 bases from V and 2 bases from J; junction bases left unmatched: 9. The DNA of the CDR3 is TGCGCCAGCAGCAGCCGTGGGACAGGGGTAACCTACGAGCAGTACTTC. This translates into CASSSRGTGVTYEQYF.

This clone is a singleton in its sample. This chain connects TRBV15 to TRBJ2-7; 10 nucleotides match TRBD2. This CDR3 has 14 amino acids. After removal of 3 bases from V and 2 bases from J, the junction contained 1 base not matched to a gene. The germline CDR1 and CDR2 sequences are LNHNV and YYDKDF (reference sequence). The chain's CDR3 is CATSRGTSAYEQYF. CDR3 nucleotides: TGTGCCACCAGCAGGGGGACTAGCGCCTACGAGCAGTACTTC. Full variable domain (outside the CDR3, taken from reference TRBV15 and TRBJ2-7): DAMVIQNPRYQVTQFGKPVTLSCSQTLNHNVMYWYQQKSSQAPKLLFHYYDKDFNNEADTPDNFQSRRPNTSFCFLDIRSPGLGDTAMYLCATSRGTSAYEQYFGPGTRLTVT.

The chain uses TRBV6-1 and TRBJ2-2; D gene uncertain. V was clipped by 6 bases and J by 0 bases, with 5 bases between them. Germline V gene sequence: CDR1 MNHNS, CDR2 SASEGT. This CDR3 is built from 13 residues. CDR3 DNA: TGTGCCAGCAGGCTAGCGAACACCGGGGAGCTGTTTTTT. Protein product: CASRLANTGELFF.

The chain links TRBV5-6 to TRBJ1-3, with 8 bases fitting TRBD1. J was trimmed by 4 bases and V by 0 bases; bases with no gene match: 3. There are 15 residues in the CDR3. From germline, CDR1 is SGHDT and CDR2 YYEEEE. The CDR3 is CASSLGTGRGNTIYF. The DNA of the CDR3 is TGTGCCAGCAGCTTGGGGACAGGGAGAGGAAACACCATATATTTT.

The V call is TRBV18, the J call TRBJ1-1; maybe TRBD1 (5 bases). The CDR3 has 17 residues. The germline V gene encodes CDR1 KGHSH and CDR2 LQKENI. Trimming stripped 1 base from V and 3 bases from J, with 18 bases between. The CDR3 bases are TGTGCCAGCTCACCACTCTTTAAGGGGCTTAGGGACACTGAAGCTTTCTTT. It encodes CASSPLFKGLRDTEAFF.

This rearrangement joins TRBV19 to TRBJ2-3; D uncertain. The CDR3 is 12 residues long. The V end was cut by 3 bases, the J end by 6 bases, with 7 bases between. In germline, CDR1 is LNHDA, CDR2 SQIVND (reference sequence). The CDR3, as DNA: TGTGCCAGTAGTATGTCTCATGATACGCAGTATTTT. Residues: CASSMSHDTQYF.

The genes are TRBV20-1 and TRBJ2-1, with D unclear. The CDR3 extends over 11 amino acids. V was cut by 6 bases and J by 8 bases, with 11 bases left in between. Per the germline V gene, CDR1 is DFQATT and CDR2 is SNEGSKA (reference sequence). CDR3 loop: CSAPFNYEQFF. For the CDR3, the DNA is TGCAGTGCCCCATTCAATTATGAGCAGTTCTTC.

Here the CDR3 DNA reads TGCGCCAGCAGCCTCTTACAGGATAGGACCTACAATGAGCAGTTCTTC. Translation gives CASSLLQDRTYNEQFF. The chain combines TRBV5-1 with TRBJ2-1, with D perhaps TRBD1 (5 bases). V dropped 4 bases and J dropped 2 bases, with 16 bases sitting between them. CDR1 is SGHRS and CDR2 is YFSETQ in the germline V gene. The CDR3 is made up of 16 amino acids.

CDR3 in DNA: TGTGCCAGCTCGCTAGGGGCAGGGAACACTGAAGCTTTCTTT. Protein product: CASSLGAGNTEAFF. This sequence joins TRBV18 and TRBJ1-1, with a tentative D call TRBD1 (5 bases). Deletions cut 6 bases from V and 1 base from J, with 12 bases between. In germline, CDR1 is KGHSH, CDR2 LQKENI. The CDR3 has 14 residues.

This CDR3 is CASSEDIRSNQPQHF. For the CDR3, the DNA is TGTGCCAGCAGCGAGGACATACGAAGCAATCAGCCCCAGCATTTT. This sequence joins TRBV5-5 and TRBJ1-5, with a possible D match to TRBD1 (5 bases). CDR1 SGHKS and CDR2 YYEKEE come from the germline V gene (reference sequence). The V end lost 4 bases, the J end lost 1 base, and 12 bases lay between the germline ends. The CDR3 covers 15 residues.

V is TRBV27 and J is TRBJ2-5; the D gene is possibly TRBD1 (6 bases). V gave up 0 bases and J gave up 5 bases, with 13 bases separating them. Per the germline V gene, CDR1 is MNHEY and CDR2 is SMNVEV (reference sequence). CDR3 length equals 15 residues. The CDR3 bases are TGTGCCAGCAGTTTATCGCTCGCCAGGGGTGAGACCCAGTACTTC. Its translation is CASSLSLARGETQYF.